This is a list of T cell receptor beta chains from one sample in a study of T cells after yellow fever vaccination. TCRdb analysed the 5' RACE reads with MiXCR anew, one entry per CDR3 protein. Among fewer than 400,000 distinct CDR3 sequences, approximately 11% were seen once, and the ten largest hold approximately 3%. The specimen comprised CD4+ T cells sorted from PBMCs, sampled 45 days after the yellow fever booster vaccination. All receptors come from a man aged 18 to 30 who received the YFV17D yellow fever vaccine. Each CDR3 is given with its conserved first and last residue. The D gene is left open where the match is weak. Expanded clones are given a class, and other clones once, few, many or no size at all.

TRBJ2-3 few TRBV18 . 14 TGTGCCAGCTCACAGGGGCAGGTCAGAGATACGCAGTATTTT CASSQGQVRDTQYF
TRBJ1-1 few TRBV27 TRBD1 15 TGTGCCAGCAGTTTATCGGGGGACAGGAACACTGAAGCTTTCTTT CASSLSGDRNTEAFF
TRBJ1-1 . TRBV5-4 . 16 TGTGCCAGCAGCTTGGGTGGGGGCGCGGGGAACACTGAAGCTTTCTTT CASSLGGGAGNTEAFF
TRBJ2-3 many TRBV12-3/TRBV12-4 . 14 TGTGCCAGCACCTTTGGGGGGCGCACAGATACGCAGTATTTT CASTFGGRTDTQYF
TRBJ1-2 many TRBV5-1 . 14 TGCGCCAGCAGCTTGGAGACAGCCTCGTATGGCTACACCTTC CASSLETASYGYTF
TRBJ2-1 few TRBV5-1 TRBD2 14 TGCGCCAGCAGCTGGGGACTAGGTTTCAGTGAGCAGTTCTTC CASSWGLGFSEQFF
TRBJ2-2 . TRBV28 TRBD2 17 TGTGCCAGCAGTTCGGGGGGTTGGACGGAAAACACCGGGGAGCTGTTTTTT CASSSGGWTENTGELFF
TRBJ2-1 . TRBV5-1 TRBD2 15 TGCGCCAGCAGCCAACTAGCGGGGGCCAACAATGAGCAGTTCTTC CASSQLAGANNEQFF
TRBJ2-1 . TRBV6-2/TRBV6-3 TRBD2 15 TGTGCCAGCAGTGGTTCGGGGGGGCCGAGGAATGAGCAGTTCTTC CASSGSGGPRNEQFF
TRBJ2-2 . TRBV5-1 . 13 TGCGCCAGCAGCCCCCCGTGGGAAGGGGAGCTGTTTTTT CASSPPWEGELFF
TRBJ2-7 . TRBV5-6 . 14 TGTGCCAGCAGCTTCGGGGGTAAATCCTACGAGCAGTACTTC CASSFGGKSYEQYF
TRBJ2-1 few TRBV2 . 14 TGTGCCAGCAGTGGCAACACCTACAGGGTTGGGCAGTTCTTC CASSGNTYRVGQFF
TRBJ1-6 many TRBV28 . 14 TGTGCCAGCACCCAACAGGCCTCGGGTTCACCCCTCCACTTT CASTQQASGSPLHF
TRBJ1-1 many TRBV7-2 . 15 TGTGCCAGCAGCGCACAGCCGAGGGGGAACACTGAAGCTTTCTTT CASSAQPRGNTEAFF
TRBJ2-6 few TRBV15 . 14 TGTGCCACCAGCGACAGCCCTGGGGCCAACGTCCTGACTTTC CATSDSPGANVLTF
TRBJ2-3 . TRBV7-3 . 14 TGTGCCAGCAGAGGGGGGCTGAGCACAGATACGCAGTATTTT CASRGGLSTDTQYF
TRBJ1-1 few TRBV20-1 TRBD1 16 TGCAGTGCTAGAGCGGAACAGGGGTCCTGGAACACTGAAGCTTTCTTT CSARAEQGSWNTEAFF
TRBJ2-3 . TRBV29-1 . 15 TGCAGCGTTGAACAGGGAACCACAACCACAGATACGCAGTATTTT CSVEQGTTTTDTQYF
TRBJ2-3 . TRBV6-2/TRBV6-3 . 15 TGTGCCAGCAGTTTCGGACCGCAGGACACAGATACGCAGTATTTT CASSFGPQDTDTQYF
TRBJ2-1 few TRBV5-1 TRBD2 17 TGCGCCAGCGCACAGGGCCGGGGACTAGCGGGATACAATGAGCAGTTCTTC CASAQGRGLAGYNEQFF
TRBJ2-1 . TRBV28 TRBD2 13 TGTGCCAGCAGGAGCGGGACCAAAAATGAGCAGTTCTTC CASRSGTKNEQFF
TRBJ2-2 . TRBV12-5 . 13 TGTGCTAGTGGTTTCGCAAGGGCCGGGGAGCTGTTTTTT CASGFARAGELFF
TRBJ2-3 few TRBV10-3 . 14 TGTGCCATCAAGCCCGGGGCGAGTGGGGATACGCAGTATTTT CAIKPGASGDTQYF
TRBJ1-1 few TRBV5-5 . 15 TGTGCCAGCTTAACTCCGGGGCAGTTGAACACTGAAGCTTTCTTT CASLTPGQLNTEAFF
TRBJ2-6 few TRBV20-1 . 17 TGCAGTGCTAGAGATGGCGCACCTGGCTCTGGGGCCAACGTCCTGACTTTC CSARDGAPGSGANVLTF
TRBJ2-6 few TRBV25-1 . 14 TGTGCCAGCTGCCTCTCAGGTGGGGCCAACGTCCTGACTTTC CASCLSGGANVLTF
TRBJ2-1 . TRBV7-2 TRBD2 16 TGTGCCAGCAGCAGCGGGACTAGCGGGGCTTTAGGTGAGCAGTTCTTC CASSSGTSGALGEQFF
TRBJ2-4 . TRBV18 . 13 TGTGCCAGCTCACCAGGGAGTCAGGACATTCAGTACTTC CASSPGSQDIQYF
TRBJ1-6 . TRBV20-1 . 13 TGCAGTGCTAGGCCGCAGAATAATTCACCCCTCCACTTT CSARPQNNSPLHF
TRBJ2-1 . TRBV7-9 TRBD2 14 TGTGCCAGCAGCTCGGGACTAGCGAACAATGAGCAGTTCTTC CASSSGLANNEQFF
TRBJ2-5 . TRBV9 TRBD1 16 TGTGCCAGCAGCGCCCCCGGACAGGATTCATTGGAGACCCAGTACTTC CASSAPGQDSLETQYF
TRBJ2-3 . TRBV9 TRBD2 15 TGTGCCAGCAGCGATTCGGGACTAATCACAGATACGCAGTATTTT CASSDSGLITDTQYF
TRBJ1-5 many TRBV9 TRBD1 14 TGTGCCAGCAGCGTAGGACAGGGTGGTCAGCCCCAGCATTTT CASSVGQGGQPQHF
TRBJ2-1 few TRBV18 . 16 TGTGCCAGCTCAGCCAATATGGCGGGCTCCTACAATGAGCAGTTCTTC CASSANMAGSYNEQFF
TRBJ1-6 . TRBV11-2 TRBD1 18 TGTGCCAGCAGCTCGCAGCGGGACAGGTCGTCCCGACTTTCACCCCTCCACTTT CASSSQRDRSSRLSPLHF
TRBJ2-2 few TRBV5-1 TRBD2 18 TGCGCCAGCAGACCTGGACTAGCGGGGGCCAGGAACACCGGGGAGCTGTTTTTT CASRPGLAGARNTGELFF
TRBJ2-3 . TRBV29-1 . 12 TGCAGCGTTGCAGGGGCCCGAGATACGCAGTATTTT CSVAGARDTQYF
TRBJ2-7 . TRBV9 . 14 TGTGCCAGCAGCCCCCTGGGGTCGGGTGGCGAGCAGTACTTC CASSPLGSGGEQYF
TRBJ2-3 . TRBV7-3 TRBD2 17 TGTGCCAGCAGCTTAGGAGGACGCGGGGGGGCCGCAGATACGCAGTATTTT CASSLGGRGGAADTQYF
TRBJ2-7 once TRBV9 TRBD2 14 TGTGCCAGCAGCGTAGGGGCGGGGGAGTACGAGCAGTACTTC CASSVGAGEYEQYF
TRBJ2-1 . TRBV20-1 TRBD2 15 TGCAGTGCTAGGTTCCCCCTAGCGGGCCACAATGAGCAGTTCTTC CSARFPLAGHNEQFF